The rows below give T cell receptor beta chains drawn from one sample of a study of response to subunit inactivated influenza vaccine. TCRdb fed the RT-PCR reads into MiXCR, producing one record per CDR3 protein. The data show about 800,000 distinct CDR3 sequences, 21% seen once. The sample here was PBMCs from blood, taken about 5 days after vaccination. Source of these receptors: a man aged 50 to 59 who received an inactivated influenza vaccine. Each CDR3 is given with its conserved first and last residue. D genes are given only for firm matches. Rows give clone size only sometimes, using once, few, many, or a class for an expanded clone.

abundance | d_gene | j_gene | v_gene | CDR3nt | CDR3aa
few | TRBD1 | TRBJ2-3 | TRBV28 | TGTGCCAGCAGCTACGGACAGGCTACGACCATAGATATCACAGATACGCAGTATTTT | CASSYGQATTIDITDTQYF
many | . | TRBJ2-3 | TRBV27 | TGTGCCAGCAGGCCCTTTTGGGGGGGCAAGTCTAGCACAGATACGCAGTATTTT | CASRPFWGGKSSTDTQYF
many | . | TRBJ2-2 | TRBV4-3 | TGCGCCAGCAGCCAAGATCAGTTCGGGACGGGGGTGGCCGGGGAGCTGTTTTTT | CASSQDQFGTGVAGELFF
. | . | TRBJ1-1 | TRBV25-1 | TGTGCCAGCAGTGAAGTAGGGGAGAACACTGAAGCTTTCTTT | CASSEVGENTEAFF
. | TRBD1 | TRBJ1-5 | TRBV28 | TGTGCCAGCAGGGGGGGACAGCAGCCCCAGCATTTT | CASRGGQQPQHF
few | . | TRBJ2-3 | TRBV14 | TGTGCCAGCAGCCAAGGGCCGGGGCCCACAACGACAGATACGCAGTATTTT | CASSQGPGPTTTDTQYF
few | TRBD1 | TRBJ2-3 | TRBV4-1 | TGCGCCAGCAGCCAGGGACAGGGGCATGATACGCAGTATTTT | CASSQGQGHDTQYF
many | . | TRBJ2-7 | TRBV29-1 | TGCAGCGTTGCAACAGGGGAGGGGTACGAGCAGTACTTC | CSVATGEGYEQYF
many | TRBD2 | TRBJ2-1 | TRBV12-3/TRBV12-4 | TGTGCCAGCAGCAACATTCGGACTAGCGGGAGCGATGAGCAGTTCTTC | CASSNIRTSGSDEQFF
. | . | TRBJ2-7 | TRBV12-3/TRBV12-4 | TGTGCCAGCAGTTTAGGTGGGAAGGGGGAGCAGTACTTC | CASSLGGKGEQYF
once | TRBD2 | TRBJ2-7 | TRBV13 | TGTGCCAGCAGCTTAGGCCGGCTAGCGGGGGTGAACTACGAGCAGTACTTC | CASSLGRLAGVNYEQYF
few | . | TRBJ2-3 | TRBV7-9 | TGTGCCAGCAGCCTAAAGCAGTTAGGACGTGGTGATACGCAGTATTTT | CASSLKQLGRGDTQYF
. | . | TRBJ1-2 | TRBV2 | TGTGCCACCATAGGGGATTCGGGCTACACCTTC | CATIGDSGYTF
. | . | TRBJ2-7 | TRBV12-3/TRBV12-4 | TGTGCCAGCAGTGAAGAAGGGACCCCGAGGGGCTACGAGCAGTACTTC | CASSEEGTPRGYEQYF